The 18 T cell receptor beta chains given below trace back to one sample, sequenced in a study of vaccination and CD4 T cells after COVID-19. These TCRs' antigens remain unknown. An Oncomine TCR Beta short-read assay was used to sequence the DNA from cultured CD4+ T cells. MiXCR was run by TCRdb on the PCR reads, yielding one entry per CDR3 protein. The data contain approximately 12,000 distinct CDR3 sequences, approximately 61% of them singletons. Treatment described: approximately 10-day PBMC culture with coronavirus spike peptide pools or control peptides (ViraFEST assay). Sequenced material: CD4+ T cells from blood, cultured in vitro. The source of these receptors is a human donor who had recovered from COVID-19.

CDR3 residues: CASSLRALAQYNEQFF. DNA for the CDR3: TGTGCCAGCAGCTTAAGGGCACTAGCCCAATACAATGAGCAGTTCTTC. The chain recombines TRBV7-8 with TRBJ2-1; D possibly corresponds to TRBD2 (6 bases). This CDR3 region has 16 residues. V gave up 2 bases and J gave up 4 bases, with 15 bases separating them. CDR1 is SGHVS and CDR2 is FQNEAQ in the germline V gene.

The rearrangement joins TRBV30 to TRBJ1-1; D not resolved. Trimming took 3 bases from V and 4 from J, leaving 15 bases between them. Germline V CDR1 and CDR2: GTSNPN, SVGIG (reference sequence). The CDR3 spans 14 residues. The chain's CDR3 is CAWSPGRRGTEAFF. The CDR3 DNA is TGTGCCTGGAGCCCCGGGAGGCGGGGCACTGAAGCTTTCTTT.

This clonotype was observed a few times. J is TRBJ2-1 and V is TRBV20-1; TRBD2 might be the D (6 bases). Trimming removed 3 bases from V and 4 bases from J, with 13 bases in between. CDR3 length: 14 residues. Looked up from germline, CDR1 is DFQATT and CDR2 is SNEGSKA (reference sequence). In DNA form, the CDR3 reads TGCAGTGCTAGGGGGGGAGGTAATTACAATGAGCAGTTCTTC. Translated: CSARGGGNYNEQFF.

This rearrangement joins TRBV19 to TRBJ2-5, with 8 bases that match TRBD1. This CDR3 is built from 15 residues. The V segment lost 2 bases and the J segment 1 base; nucleotides outside the gene matches: 3. The V gene's germline CDR1 is LNHDA and CDR2 SQIVND (reference sequence). CDR3 nucleotide sequence: TGTGCCAGTAGTATACGGACAGGGCCCCAAGAGACCCAGTACTTC. It translates to CASSIRTGPQETQYF. Drawing the rest from reference TRBV19 and TRBJ2-5, the complete variable domain is DGGITQSPKYLFRKEGQNVTLSCEQNLNHDAMYWYRQDPGQGLRLIYYSQIVNDFQKGDIAEGYSVSREKKESFPLTVTSAQKNPTAFYLCASSIRTGPQETQYFGPGTRLLVL.

This CDR3 reads CSASARLLAGGEDTQYF. CDR3 sequence (DNA): TGCAGTGCTAGTGCTCGTTTACTAGCGGGGGGGGAGGATACGCAGTATTTT. The genes are TRBV20-1 and TRBJ2-3; the match to TRBD2 covers 13 bases. Germline-derived CDR1 and CDR2 are DFQATT and SNEGSKA (reference sequence). V shed 3 bases, J shed 6 bases, and the junction held 12 bases outside the gene matches. The CDR3 extends over 17 amino acids.

The chain carries TRBV28 and TRBJ1-6; 7 nucleotides align to TRBD1. This CDR3 is built from 14 residues. Looked up from germline, CDR1 is MDHEN and CDR2 is SYDVKM. The V and J ends lost 9 bases and 2 bases, in that order; junction bases with no gene match: 4. CDR3 nucleotides: TGTGCCAGTCAACAGGGGCCCTATAATTCACCCCTCCACTTT. Its translation: CASQQGPYNSPLHF.

The chain combines TRBV12-3 or TRBV12-4 with TRBJ1-1, with TRBD1 as a possible D gene (5 bases). The CDR3 covers 14 residues. V lost 6 bases and J lost 1, with 12 bases in between. CDR3 in DNA: TGTGCCAGCAGCCAAAGTGGGGGGAACACTGAAGCTTTCTTT. Amino acids: CASSQSGGNTEAFF.

The chain has TRBV7-2 and TRBJ1-5; no clear D. Germline CDR1 and CDR2: SGHTA and FQGNSA. V lost 0 bases and J 4 bases, leaving 1 base between the germline ends. The CDR3 consists of 12 residues. The CDR3 spells CASSLANQPQHF. DNA for the CDR3: TGTGCCAGCAGCTTAGCTAATCAGCCCCAGCATTTT.

The chain combines TRBV6-2 or TRBV6-3 with TRBJ2-5; 7 bases agree with TRBD2. The CDR3 length is 18 residues. V shed 2 bases and J 10 bases; nucleotides not matched to a gene: 22. Germline V CDR1 and CDR2: MNHEY, SVGEGT. The CDR3 nucleotides are TGTGCCAGCAGTTACCCCCGGACTAGTCGGAACCCGGAGTTCGGCCAGTACTTC. Amino acid sequence: CASSYPRTSRNPEFGQYF.

The chain combines TRBV27 with TRBJ2-6; the match to TRBD1 covers 7 bases. The J segment lost 2 bases and the V segment lost 8 bases, leaving 6 bases of the junction unmatched. The CDR3 runs 15 residues. CDR1 is MNHEY and CDR2 is SMNVEV in the germline V gene (reference sequence). The CDR3 region is CASRTGQPGANVLTF. The DNA for the CDR3 is TGTGCCAGCCGGACAGGTCAACCTGGGGCCAACGTCCTGACTTTC.

The rearrangement uses TRBV4-2 and TRBJ2-7, with 7 bases fitting TRBD1. Germline V CDR1 and CDR2: LGHNA, YNFKEQ. This CDR3 region has 16 residues. V was clipped by 2 bases and J by 7 bases; unmatched bases: 14. The CDR3 bases are TGTGCCAGCAGCCAACCAGACAGGGACCACCGTGGGGAGCAGTACTTC. This codes for CASSQPDRDHRGEQYF.

This clonotype was seen only once. The chain carries TRBV20-1 and TRBJ1-1; no clear D gene. This CDR3 region has 11 residues. Germline CDR1 DFQATT, CDR2 SNEGSKA (reference sequence). V dropped 5 bases and J dropped 2 bases, with 6 bases sitting between them. CDR3 in DNA: TGCAGTGCTCTTGACAACACTGAAGCTTTCTTT. Translation: CSALDNTEAFF.

This clonotype was found a few times. The chain has TRBV7-6 and TRBJ2-3, with D perhaps TRBD1 or TRBD2 (5 bases each). Trimming took 0 bases from V and 10 from J, leaving 11 bases between them. Germline CDR1 is SGHVS and CDR2 is FNYEAQ. This CDR3 is built from 13 residues. The CDR3 nucleotides are TGTGCCAGCAGCTTAGCCCGGGACCGGCCGCAGTATTTT. This codes for CASSLARDRPQYF. The complete variable domain, with remaining parts taken from reference TRBV7-6 and TRBJ2-3, reads GAGVSQSPRYKVTKRGQDVALRCDPISGHVSLYWYRQALGQGPEFLTYFNYEAQQDKSGLPNDRFSAERPEGSISTLTIQRTEQRDSAMYRCASSLARDRPQYFGPGTRLTVL.

This sequence joins TRBV4-1 and TRBJ1-1; a possible D gene is TRBD1 (5 bases). Germline V gives CDR1 MGHRA, CDR2 YSYEKL. V lost 5 bases and J 5 bases, leaving 9 bases between the germline ends. The CDR3 has 12 residues. The CDR3 sequence is CASSARATEAFF. Here the CDR3 DNA reads TGCGCCAGCAGCGCCAGGGCTACTGAAGCTTTCTTT.

The chain combines TRBV11-3 with TRBJ1-1; D possibly corresponds to TRBD1 (6 bases). The CDR3 totals 15 residues. Per the germline V gene, CDR1 is SGHNT and CDR2 is YENEEA. The germline V and J ends were trimmed by 1 base and 5 bases, with 14 bases remaining between them. Here the CDR3 DNA reads TGTGCCAGCAGCTTAGTGGGGGGGCGAGTGACTGAAGCTTTCTTT. Translated: CASSLVGGRVTEAFF.

This chain connects TRBV28 to TRBJ2-2; 10 bases map to TRBD1. The CDR3 is 16 amino acids. CDR1 MDHEN and CDR2 SYDVKM come from the germline V gene. With 7 bases clipped from V and 8 bases from J, the junction kept 13 bases outside the gene matches. CDR3 residues: CASTPRGTGDRGELFF. CDR3 DNA: TGTGCCAGCACCCCTCGGGGGACAGGGGACCGGGGGGAGCTGTTTTTT. Combining the CDR3 with reference TRBV28 and TRBJ2-2 gives the whole variable domain DVKVTQSSRYLVKRTGEKVFLECVQDMDHENMFWYRQDPGLGLRLIYFSYDVKMKEKGDIPEGYSVSREKKERFSLILESASTNQTSMYLCASTPRGTGDRGELFFGEGSRLTVL.

This clonotype has a handful of counts. The gene calls are TRBV7-9 and TRBJ1-5; D may be TRBD1 (6 bases). CDR1 is SEHNR and CDR2 is FQNEAQ in the germline V gene (reference sequence). The CDR3 runs to 14 residues. Trimming removed 6 bases from V and 6 bases from J, with 15 bases in between. CDR3 amino acids: CASSKGGFVQPQHF. CDR3 in DNA: TGTGCCAGCAGTAAAGGGGGGTTCGTTCAGCCCCAGCATTTT.

In its sample, this clonotype was seen a few times. The chain joins TRBV19 to TRBJ2-2; the D is unclear. Germline V gene sequence: CDR1 LNHDA, CDR2 SQIVND (reference sequence). The V end lost 6 bases, the J end lost 4 bases, and 9 bases lay between the germline ends. The CDR3 covers 13 residues. For the CDR3, the DNA is TGTGCCAGTAGCTCTATGGGCACCGGGGAGCTGTTTTTT. Translating it yields CASSSMGTGELFF.